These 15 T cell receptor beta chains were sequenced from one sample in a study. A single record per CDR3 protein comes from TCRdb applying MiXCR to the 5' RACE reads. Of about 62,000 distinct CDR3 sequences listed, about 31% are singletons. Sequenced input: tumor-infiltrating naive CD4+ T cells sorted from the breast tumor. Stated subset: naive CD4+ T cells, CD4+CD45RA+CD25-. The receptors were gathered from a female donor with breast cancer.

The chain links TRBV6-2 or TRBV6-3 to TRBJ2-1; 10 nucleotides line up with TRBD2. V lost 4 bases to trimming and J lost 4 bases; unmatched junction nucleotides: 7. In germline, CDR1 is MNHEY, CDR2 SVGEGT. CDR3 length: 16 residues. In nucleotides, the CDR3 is TGTGCCAGCAGTTTTTATCCGGGACTAGCGTACAATGAGCAGTTCTTC. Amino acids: CASSFYPGLAYNEQFF.

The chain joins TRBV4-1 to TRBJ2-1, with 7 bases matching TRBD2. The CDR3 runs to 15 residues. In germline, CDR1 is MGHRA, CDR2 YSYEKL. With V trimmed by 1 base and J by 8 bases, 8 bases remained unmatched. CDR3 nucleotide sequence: TGCGCCAGCAGCCAAGTCGGGAGGAACGACCATGAGCAGTTCTTC. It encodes CASSQVGRNDHEQFF.

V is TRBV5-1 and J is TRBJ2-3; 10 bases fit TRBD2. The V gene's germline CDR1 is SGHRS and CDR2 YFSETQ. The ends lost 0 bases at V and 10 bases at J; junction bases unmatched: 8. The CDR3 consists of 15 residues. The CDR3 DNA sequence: TGCGCCAGCAGCTTGGAGGGGGGGACTAGCGCCTCGCAGTATTTT. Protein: CASSLEGGTSASQYF.

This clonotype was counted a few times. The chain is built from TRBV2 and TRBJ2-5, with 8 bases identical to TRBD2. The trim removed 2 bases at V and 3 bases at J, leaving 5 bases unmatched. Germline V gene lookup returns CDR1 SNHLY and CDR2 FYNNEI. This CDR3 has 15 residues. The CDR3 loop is CASSESTGGEETQYF. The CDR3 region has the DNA TGTGCCAGCAGTGAAAGTACCGGGGGGGAAGAGACCCAGTACTTC.

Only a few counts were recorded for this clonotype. The CDR3 DNA reads as TGCGCCAGCAGCAACACAGTGTATGGCTACACCTTC. Amino acid sequence: CASSNTVYGYTF. This chain connects TRBV5-1 to TRBJ1-2; D gene unclear. Trimming pared 4 bases from V and 5 bases from J, leaving 9 bases between. CDR1 SGHRS and CDR2 YFSETQ come from the germline V gene. The CDR3 is made up of 12 amino acids.

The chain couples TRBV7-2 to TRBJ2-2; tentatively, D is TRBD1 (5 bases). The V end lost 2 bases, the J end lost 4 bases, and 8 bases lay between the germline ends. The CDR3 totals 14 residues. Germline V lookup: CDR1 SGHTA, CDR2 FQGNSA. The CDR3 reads CASSLKGFTGELFF. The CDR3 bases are TGTGCCAGCAGCTTAAAGGGGTTCACCGGGGAGCTGTTTTTT.

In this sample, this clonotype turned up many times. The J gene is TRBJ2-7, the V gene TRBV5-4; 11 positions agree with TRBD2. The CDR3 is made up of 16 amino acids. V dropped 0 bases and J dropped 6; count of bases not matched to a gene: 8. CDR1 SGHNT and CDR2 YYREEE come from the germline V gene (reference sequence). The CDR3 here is CASSLESIAGGREQYF. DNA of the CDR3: TGTGCCAGCAGCTTGGAGTCGATAGCGGGAGGGCGCGAGCAGTACTTC.

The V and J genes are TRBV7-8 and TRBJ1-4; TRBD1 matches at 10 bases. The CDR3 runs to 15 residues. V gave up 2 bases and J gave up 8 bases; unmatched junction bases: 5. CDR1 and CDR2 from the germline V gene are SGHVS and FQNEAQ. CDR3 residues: CASSLNPTGGEKLFF. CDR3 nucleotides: TGTGCCAGCAGCTTAAACCCGACAGGGGGCGAAAAACTGTTTTTT.

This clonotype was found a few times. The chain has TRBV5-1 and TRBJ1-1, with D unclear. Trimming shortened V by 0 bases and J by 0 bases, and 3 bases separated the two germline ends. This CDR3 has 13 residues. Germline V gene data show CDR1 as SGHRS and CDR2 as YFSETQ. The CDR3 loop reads CASSLVMNTEAFF. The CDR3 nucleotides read TGCGCCAGCAGCTTGGTCATGAACACTGAAGCTTTCTTT.

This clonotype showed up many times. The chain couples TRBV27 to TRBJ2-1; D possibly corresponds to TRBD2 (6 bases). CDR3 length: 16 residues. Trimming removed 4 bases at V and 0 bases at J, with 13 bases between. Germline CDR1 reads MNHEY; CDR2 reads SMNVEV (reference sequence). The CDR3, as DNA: TGTGCCAGCAGTTCCCCCTCTAGCGCCTCCTACAATGAGCAGTTCTTC. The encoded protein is CASSSPSSASYNEQFF.

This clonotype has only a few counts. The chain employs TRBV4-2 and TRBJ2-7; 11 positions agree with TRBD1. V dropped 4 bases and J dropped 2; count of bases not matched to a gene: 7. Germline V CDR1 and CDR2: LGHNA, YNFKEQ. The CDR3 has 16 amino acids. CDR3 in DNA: TGTGCCAGCAGCCGTACCGGGACAGGGGGAGCCTACGAGCAGTACTTC. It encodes CASSRTGTGGAYEQYF.

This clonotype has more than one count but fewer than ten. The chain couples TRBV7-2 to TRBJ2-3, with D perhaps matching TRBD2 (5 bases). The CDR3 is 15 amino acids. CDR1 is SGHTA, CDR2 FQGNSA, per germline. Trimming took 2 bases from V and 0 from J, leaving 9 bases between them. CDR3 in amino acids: CASSLQAGSTDTQYF. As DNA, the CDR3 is TGTGCCAGCAGCTTACAGGCGGGCAGCACAGATACGCAGTATTTT.

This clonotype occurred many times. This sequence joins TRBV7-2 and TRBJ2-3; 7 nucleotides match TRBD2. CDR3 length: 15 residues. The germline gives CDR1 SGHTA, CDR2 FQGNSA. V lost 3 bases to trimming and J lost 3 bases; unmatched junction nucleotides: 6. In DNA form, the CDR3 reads TGTGCCAGCAGCTTTTTCGGACTAGAGACAGATACGCAGTATTTT. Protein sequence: CASSFFGLETDTQYF.

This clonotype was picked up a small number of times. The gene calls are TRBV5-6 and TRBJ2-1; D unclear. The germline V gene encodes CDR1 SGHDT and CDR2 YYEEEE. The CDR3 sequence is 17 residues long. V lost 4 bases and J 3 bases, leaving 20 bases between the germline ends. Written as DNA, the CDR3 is TGTGCCAGCAGCCCACCCCCTCTCGGGTCTTACTACAATGAGCAGTTCTTC. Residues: CASSPPPLGSYYNEQFF.

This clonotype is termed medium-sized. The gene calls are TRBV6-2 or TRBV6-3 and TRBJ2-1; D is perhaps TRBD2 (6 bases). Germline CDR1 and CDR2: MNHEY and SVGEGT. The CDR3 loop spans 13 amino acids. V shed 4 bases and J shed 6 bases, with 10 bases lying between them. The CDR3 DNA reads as TGTGCCAGCAGTTCACGGGAGCGCAATGAGCAGTTCTTC. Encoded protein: CASSSRERNEQFF.